Listed here are 16 T cell receptor beta chains from one sample, sequenced in a study of identical twins. TCRdb reprocessed the 5' RACE reads with MiXCR, giving one entry per CDR3 protein. In the table there are a few hundred thousand distinct CDR3 sequences, about 8.3% of which are singletons. The same sample was also used in a study of yellow fever vaccine responses in identical twins.

The specimen sequenced was CD8+ T cells sorted from blood. The origin of the receptors is a woman aged 18-30 years in good health.

The table lists this clonotype with a few counts. The chain uses TRBV5-1 and TRBJ2-7, with D unresolved. Germline assignment: CDR1 SGHRS and CDR2 YFSETQ. This CDR3 is 14 amino acids long. V lost 4 bases and J 0 bases, leaving 11 bases between the germline ends. The CDR3 sequence: CASSGSPSSYEQYF. In DNA, the CDR3 is TGCGCCAGCAGCGGCAGCCCTAGCTCCTACGAGCAGTACTTC.

This clonotype was counted a few times. The chain employs TRBV5-6 and TRBJ2-1; tentatively, D is TRBD1 (6 bases). The CDR3 extends over 14 amino acids. Trimming stripped 1 base from V and 8 bases from J, with 13 bases between. Germline V gene data show CDR1 as SGHDT and CDR2 as YYEEEE. The CDR3 DNA sequence: TGTGCCAGCAGCTTGAGGACAGTCTGGGATGAGCAGTTCTTC. This sequence encodes CASSLRTVWDEQFF. The variable domain in full, completed from reference TRBV5-6 and TRBJ2-1, reads DAGVTQSPTHLIKTRGQQVTLRCSPKSGHDTVSWYQQALGQGPQFIFQYYEEEERQRGNFPDRFSGHQFPNYSSELNVNALLLGDSALYLCASSLRTVWDEQFFGPGTRLTVL.

This clonotype was detected ten times or more. This chain uses TRBV20-1 with TRBJ2-7; 7 positions match TRBD1. CDR3 length: 15 residues. Germline-derived CDR1 and CDR2 are DFQATT and SNEGSKA (reference sequence). V trimming: 0 bases; J trimming: 0 bases; junction bases outside the gene matches: 5. The CDR3 loop is CSARELTGTSYEQYF. DNA of the CDR3: TGCAGTGCTAGAGAGCTGACAGGGACCTCCTACGAGCAGTACTTC.

This clonotype was detected many times. The chain joins TRBV27 to TRBJ2-1, with D perhaps matching TRBD1 (6 bases). The CDR3 runs 12 residues. Germline V CDR1 and CDR2: MNHEY, SMNVEV (reference sequence). Between the trimmed V and J ends, which lost 7 bases and 8 bases, there was a span of 12 bases. The CDR3 spells CASNSRGDEQFF. DNA for the CDR3: TGTGCCAGCAATTCCAGGGGCGATGAGCAGTTCTTC.

The chain employs TRBV7-2 and TRBJ2-1; D not resolved. V was clipped by 1 base and J by 10 bases, with 11 bases between them. The CDR3 spans 13 residues. The germline V gene has CDR1 SGHTA and CDR2 FQGNSA. The CDR3 DNA follows: TGTGCCAGCAGCTTAGGGCTGCCGACGGAGCAGTTCTTC. Protein: CASSLGLPTEQFF.

This chain links TRBV4-1 with TRBJ2-1; D unclear. Trimming stripped 0 bases from V and 7 bases from J, with 10 bases between. In germline, CDR1 is MGHRA, CDR2 YSYEKL. CDR3 length equals 14 residues. The CDR3 region is CASSQEGLSNEQFF. In nucleotides, the CDR3 is TGCGCCAGCAGCCAAGAAGGCCTTTCGAATGAGCAGTTCTTC.

This chain links TRBV29-1 with TRBJ1-2, with D perhaps matching TRBD1 (6 bases). Trimming pared 3 bases from V and 0 bases from J, leaving 14 bases between. CDR3 length: 15 amino acids. Germline CDR1 is SQVTM and CDR2 is ANQGSEA. DNA for the CDR3: TGCAGCGTTGACCGGACAGATACAGCTAACTATGGCTACACCTTC. Its protein product is CSVDRTDTANYGYTF.

J is TRBJ2-1 and V is TRBV13, with TRBD1 matching over 9 bases. CDR3 length: 16 amino acids. Germline V lookup: CDR1 PRHDT, CDR2 FYEKMQ (reference sequence). V lost 5 bases and J lost 7; bases outside the gene matches: 12. The DNA of the CDR3 is TGTGCCAGCAGCCCTCCTGACAGGGGGGAAGATAATGAGCAGTTCTTC. This sequence encodes CASSPPDRGEDNEQFF.

The V and J genes are TRBV10-3 and TRBJ2-1; 8 bases fit TRBD2. Trimming removed 2 bases from V and 4 bases from J; junction bases left unmatched: 7. Germline V gene lookup returns CDR1 ENHRY and CDR2 SYGVKD. The CDR3 is 16 amino acids. CDR3 protein: CAISERVSGTYNEQFF. DNA of the CDR3: TGTGCCATCAGTGAGAGGGTTAGCGGGACTTACAATGAGCAGTTCTTC.

This clonotype has ten or more counts. This chain links TRBV14 with TRBJ1-2, with a tentative D call TRBD1 (6 bases). Germline lookup yields CDR1 SGHDN and CDR2 FVKESK. The germline V and J ends were trimmed by 0 bases and 5 bases, with 7 bases remaining between them. CDR3 size: 13 residues. CDR3 amino acids: CASSQERGYGYTF. The CDR3, as DNA: TGTGCCAGCAGCCAAGAAAGGGGGTATGGCTACACCTTC.

This clonotype has more than one count but fewer than ten. The chain employs TRBV4-3 and TRBJ2-1, with 7 bases fitting TRBD1. Looked up from germline, CDR1 is LGHNA and CDR2 is YSLEER. This CDR3 has 16 residues. V lost 4 bases, J lost 4 bases, and 10 bases stayed unmatched. CDR3 bases: TGCGCCAGCAGCCGAAAGGGACAGCACTCTTACAATGAGCAGTTCTTC. This translates into CASSRKGQHSYNEQFF.

This clonotype was found a few times. The CDR3 DNA sequence: TGCAGTGCTAGAGGAGGACAGGGAATCGCTGGGGCCAACGTCCTGACTTTC. It yields the protein CSARGGQGIAGANVLTF. The chain employs TRBV20-1 and TRBJ2-6, with 8 bases matching TRBD1. CDR3 size: 17 residues. Germline trimming cut 1 base from V and 2 bases from J; bases unmatched to any gene: 7. The germline V gene has CDR1 DFQATT and CDR2 SNEGSKA (reference sequence).

This clonotype was counted between two and nine times. A much larger clone differs by one base, so this may be a read error. The gene calls are TRBV4-2 and TRBJ2-7; 8 nucleotides agree with TRBD2. Looked up from germline, CDR1 is LGHNA and CDR2 is YNFKEQ. This CDR3 comprises 15 residues. The CDR3 bases are TGTGCCAGCAGCCAAGAAAGCGGGAGCTCCCACGAGCAGTACTTC. Amino acid sequence: CASSQESGSSHEQYF.

The chain couples TRBV27 to TRBJ2-7; 8 bases line up with TRBD1. CDR3 length: 15 amino acids. V gave up 5 bases and J gave up 1 base; unmatched junction bases: 7. Germline values: CDR1 MNHEY, CDR2 SMNVEV (reference sequence). The CDR3, as DNA: TGTGCCAGCAGTCCATGGGACAGGCGTTCCTACGAGCAGTACTTC. Translation gives CASSPWDRRSYEQYF.

In this sample, this clonotype turned up a few times. The chain uses TRBV7-8 and TRBJ2-3; D is undetermined. The CDR3 runs 14 residues. Germline assignment: CDR1 SGHVS and CDR2 FQNEAQ. The germline V and J ends were trimmed by 5 bases and 6 bases, with 15 bases remaining between them. CDR3 in amino acids: CASSPGILGDTQYF. The CDR3 coding sequence is TGTGCCAGCAGCCCCGGAATTTTAGGGGATACGCAGTATTTT.

This sequence joins TRBV5-1 and TRBJ1-2, with TRBD1 as a possible D gene (5 bases). The length of the CDR3 is 15 residues. The V gene's germline CDR1 is SGHRS and CDR2 YFSETQ. With 0 bases removed from V and 6 bases from J, the gap between germline ends came to 15 bases. DNA for the CDR3: TGCGCCAGCAGCTTGGAGGGTTATGGGGCGGATGGCTACACCTTC. Translated: CASSLEGYGADGYTF. The variable domain in full, with the rest retrieved from reference TRBV5-1 and TRBJ1-2, is KAGVTQTPRYLIKTRGQQVTLSCSPISGHRSVSWYQQTPGQGLQFLFEYFSETQRNKGNFPGRFSGRQFSNSRSEMNVSTLELGDSALYLCASSLEGYGADGYTFGSGTRLTVV.